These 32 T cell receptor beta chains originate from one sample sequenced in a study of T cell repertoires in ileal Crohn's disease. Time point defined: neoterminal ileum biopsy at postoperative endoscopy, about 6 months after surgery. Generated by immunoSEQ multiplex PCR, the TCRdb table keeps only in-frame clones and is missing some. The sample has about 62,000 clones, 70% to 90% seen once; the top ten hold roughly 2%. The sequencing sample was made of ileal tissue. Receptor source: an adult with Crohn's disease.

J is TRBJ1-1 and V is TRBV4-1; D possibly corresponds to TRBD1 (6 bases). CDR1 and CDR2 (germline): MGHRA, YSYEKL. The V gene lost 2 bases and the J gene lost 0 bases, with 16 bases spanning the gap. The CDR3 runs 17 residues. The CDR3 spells CASSQRAQGVMNTEAFF. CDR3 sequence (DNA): TGCGCCAGCAGCCAAAGAGCACAGGGAGTAATGAACACTGAAGCTTTCTTT.

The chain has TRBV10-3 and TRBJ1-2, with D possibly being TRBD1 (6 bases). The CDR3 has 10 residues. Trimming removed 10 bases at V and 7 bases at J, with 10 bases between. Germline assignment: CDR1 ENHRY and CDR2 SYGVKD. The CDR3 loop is CATQGTGYTF. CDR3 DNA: TGTGCCACACAGGGTACTGGCTACACCTTC.

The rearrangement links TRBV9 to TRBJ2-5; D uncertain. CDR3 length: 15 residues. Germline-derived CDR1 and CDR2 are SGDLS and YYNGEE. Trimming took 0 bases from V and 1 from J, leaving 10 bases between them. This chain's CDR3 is CASSVGGFSQETQYF. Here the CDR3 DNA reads TGTGCCAGCAGCGTAGGAGGTTTTTCCCAAGAGACCCAGTACTTC.

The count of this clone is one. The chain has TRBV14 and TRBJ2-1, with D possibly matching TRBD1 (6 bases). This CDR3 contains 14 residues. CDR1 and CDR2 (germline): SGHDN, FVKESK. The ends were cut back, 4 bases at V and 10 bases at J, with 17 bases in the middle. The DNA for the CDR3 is TGTGCCAGCAGCCTCGGTGGGGGCGCTTTCGAGCAGTTCTTC. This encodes CASSLGGGAFEQFF. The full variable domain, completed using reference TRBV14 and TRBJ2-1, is EAGVTQFPSHSVIEKGQTVTLRCDPISGHDNLYWYRRVMGKEIKFLLHFVKESKQDESGMPNNRFLAERTGGTYSTLKVQPAELEDSGVYFCASSLGGGAFEQFFGPGTRLTVL.

The CDR3 is CASSLRGFQETQYF. The CDR3 DNA reads TGCGCCAGCAGCTTGAGGGGATTCCAAGAGACCCAGTACTTC. This chain joins TRBV5-1 and TRBJ2-5; tentative D call: TRBD1 (5 bases). Trimming shortened V by 1 base and J by 1 base, and 8 bases separated the two germline ends. The CDR3 covers 14 residues. The V gene's germline CDR1 is SGHRS and CDR2 YFSETQ.

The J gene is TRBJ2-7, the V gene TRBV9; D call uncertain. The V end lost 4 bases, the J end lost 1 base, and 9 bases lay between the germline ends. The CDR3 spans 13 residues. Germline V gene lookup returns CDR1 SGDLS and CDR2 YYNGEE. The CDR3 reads CASSPLGSYEQYF. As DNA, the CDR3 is TGTGCCAGCAGCCCTCTCGGGTCCTACGAGCAGTACTTC.

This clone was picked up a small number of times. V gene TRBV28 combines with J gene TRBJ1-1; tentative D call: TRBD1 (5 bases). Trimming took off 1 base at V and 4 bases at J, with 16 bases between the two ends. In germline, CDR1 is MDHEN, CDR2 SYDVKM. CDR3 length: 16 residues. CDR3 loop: CASSLSRQGLSTEAFF. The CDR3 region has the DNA TGTGCCAGCAGTTTATCTCGCCAGGGTTTGAGCACTGAAGCTTTCTTT.

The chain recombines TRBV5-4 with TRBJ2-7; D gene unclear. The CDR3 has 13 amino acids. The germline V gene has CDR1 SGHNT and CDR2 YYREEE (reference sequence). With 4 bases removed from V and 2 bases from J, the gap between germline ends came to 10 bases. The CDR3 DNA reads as TGTGCCAGCAGCCTGGACGGTACCTACGAGCAGTACTTC. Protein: CASSLDGTYEQYF. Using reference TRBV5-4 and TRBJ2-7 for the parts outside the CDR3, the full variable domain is ETGVTQSPTHLIKTRGQQVTLRCSSQSGHNTVSWYQQALGQGPQFIFQYYREEENGRGNFPPRFSGLQFPNYSSELNVNALELDDSALYLCASSLDGTYEQYFGPGTRLTVT.

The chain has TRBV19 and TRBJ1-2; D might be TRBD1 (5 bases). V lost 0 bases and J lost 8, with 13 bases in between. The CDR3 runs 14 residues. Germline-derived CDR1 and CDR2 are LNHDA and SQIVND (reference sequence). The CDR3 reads CASSIDSGFRGYTF. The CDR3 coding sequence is TGTGCCAGTAGTATAGATTCAGGGTTTCGGGGCTACACCTTC.

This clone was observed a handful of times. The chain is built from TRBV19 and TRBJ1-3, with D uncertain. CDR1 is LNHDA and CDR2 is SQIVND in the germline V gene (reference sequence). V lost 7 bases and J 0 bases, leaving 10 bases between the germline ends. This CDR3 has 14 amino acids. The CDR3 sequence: CASNQQLSGNTIYF. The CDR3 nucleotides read TGTGCCAGTAACCAACAGCTCTCTGGAAACACCATATATTTT.

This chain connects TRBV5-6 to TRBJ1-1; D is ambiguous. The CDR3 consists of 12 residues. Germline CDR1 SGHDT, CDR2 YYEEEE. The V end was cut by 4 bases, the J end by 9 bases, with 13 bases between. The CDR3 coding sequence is TGTGCCAGCAGCGCAACTAGTCAGCAAGCTTTCTTT. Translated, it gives CASSATSQQAFF. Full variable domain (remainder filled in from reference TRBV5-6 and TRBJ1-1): DAGVTQSPTHLIKTRGQQVTLRCSPKSGHDTVSWYQQALGQGPQFIFQYYEEEERQRGNFPDRFSGHQFPNYSSELNVNALLLGDSALYLCASSATSQQAFFGQGTRLTVV.

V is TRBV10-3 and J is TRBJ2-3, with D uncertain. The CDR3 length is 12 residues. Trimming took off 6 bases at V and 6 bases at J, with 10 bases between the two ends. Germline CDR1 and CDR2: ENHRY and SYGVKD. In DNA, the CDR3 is TGTGCCATCAGCCGTACTTGGGATACGCAGTATTTT. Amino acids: CAISRTWDTQYF.

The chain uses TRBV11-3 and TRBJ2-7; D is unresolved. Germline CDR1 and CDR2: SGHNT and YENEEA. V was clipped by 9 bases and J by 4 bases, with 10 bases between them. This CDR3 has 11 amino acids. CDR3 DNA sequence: TGTGCCAGTGCGACAAGTTACGAGCAGTACTTC. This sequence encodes CASATSYEQYF.

The CDR3 protein is CASSFVDRANEQFF. CDR3 coding DNA: TGTGCCAGCAGTTTTGTGGACAGGGCGAATGAGCAGTTCTTC. The genes are TRBV13 and TRBJ2-1, with 8 bases matching TRBD1. Germline CDR1 and CDR2: PRHDT and FYEKMQ (reference sequence). This CDR3 comprises 14 residues. V trimming: 6 bases; J trimming: 7 bases; junction bases outside the gene matches: 8.

CDR3 sequence: CASSLAANTGELFF. The CDR3 DNA sequence: TGCGCCAGCAGCTTGGCGGCGAACACCGGGGAGCTGTTTTTT. V usage is TRBV5-1 and J usage is TRBJ2-2; unclear D gene. The CDR3 loop spans 14 amino acids. Germline V gene data show CDR1 as SGHRS and CDR2 as YFSETQ. V lost 0 bases and J 0 bases, leaving 3 bases between the germline ends.

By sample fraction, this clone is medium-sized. CDR3: CASSPGGFYGYTF. As DNA, the CDR3 is TGTGCCAGCAGCCCCGGGGGGTTCTATGGCTACACCTTC. V is TRBV14 and J is TRBJ1-2; possibly TRBD1 for D (5 bases). From germline, CDR1 is SGHDN and CDR2 FVKESK. Trimming left V 4 bases short and J 4 bases short, with 10 bases between. The CDR3 runs to 13 residues.

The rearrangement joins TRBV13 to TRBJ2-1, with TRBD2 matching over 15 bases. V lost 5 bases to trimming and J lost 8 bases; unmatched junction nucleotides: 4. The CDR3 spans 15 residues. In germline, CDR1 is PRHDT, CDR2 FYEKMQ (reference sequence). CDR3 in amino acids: CASSTGTSGRYEQFF. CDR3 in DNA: TGTGCCAGCAGCACAGGGACTAGCGGGAGGTATGAGCAGTTCTTC.

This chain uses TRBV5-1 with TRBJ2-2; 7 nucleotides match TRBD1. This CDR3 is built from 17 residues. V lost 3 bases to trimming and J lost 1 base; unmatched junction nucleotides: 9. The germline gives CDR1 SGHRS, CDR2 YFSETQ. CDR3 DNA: TGCGCCAGCAGCTCCGGGACAGTGGGGATGAACACCGGGGAGCTGTTTTTT. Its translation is CASSSGTVGMNTGELFF. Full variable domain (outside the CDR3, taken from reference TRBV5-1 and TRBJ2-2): KAGVTQTPRYLIKTRGQQVTLSCSPISGHRSVSWYQQTPGQGLQFLFEYFSETQRNKGNFPGRFSGRQFSNSRSEMNVSTLELGDSALYLCASSSGTVGMNTGELFFGEGSRLTVL.

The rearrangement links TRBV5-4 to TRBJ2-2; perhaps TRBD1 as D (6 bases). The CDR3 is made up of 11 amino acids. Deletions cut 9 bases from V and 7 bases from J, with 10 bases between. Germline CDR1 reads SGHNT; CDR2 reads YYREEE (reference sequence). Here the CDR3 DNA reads TGTGCCACTACAGGGTACGGGGAGCTGTTTTTT. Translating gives CATTGYGELFF. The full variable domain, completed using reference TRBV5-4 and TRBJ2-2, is ETGVTQSPTHLIKTRGQQVTLRCSSQSGHNTVSWYQQALGQGPQFIFQYYREEENGRGNFPPRFSGLQFPNYSSELNVNALELDDSALYLCATTGYGELFFGEGSRLTVL.

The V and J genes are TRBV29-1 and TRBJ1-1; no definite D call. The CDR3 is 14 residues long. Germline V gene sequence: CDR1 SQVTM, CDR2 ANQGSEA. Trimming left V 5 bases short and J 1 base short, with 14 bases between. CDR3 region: CSVLVRAGNTEAFF. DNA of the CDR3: TGCAGCGTTTTAGTCCGAGCAGGGAACACTGAAGCTTTCTTT.

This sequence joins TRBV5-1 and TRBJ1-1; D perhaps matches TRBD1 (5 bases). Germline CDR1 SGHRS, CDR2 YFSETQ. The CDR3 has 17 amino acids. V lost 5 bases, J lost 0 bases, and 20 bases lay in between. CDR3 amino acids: CASSYRGRGAMNTEAFF. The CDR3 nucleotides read TGCGCCAGCAGTTACCGTGGGAGGGGTGCTATGAACACTGAAGCTTTCTTT. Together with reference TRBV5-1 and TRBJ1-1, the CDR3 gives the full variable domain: KAGVTQTPRYLIKTRGQQVTLSCSPISGHRSVSWYQQTPGQGLQFLFEYFSETQRNKGNFPGRFSGRQFSNSRSEMNVSTLELGDSALYLCASSYRGRGAMNTEAFFGQGTRLTVV.

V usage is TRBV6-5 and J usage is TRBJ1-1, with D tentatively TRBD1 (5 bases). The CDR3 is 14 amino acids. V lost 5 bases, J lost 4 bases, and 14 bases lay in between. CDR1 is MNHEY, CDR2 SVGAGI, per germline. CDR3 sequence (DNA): TGTGCCAGCAGTGCAACAGGTTATTCCACTGAAGCTTTCTTT. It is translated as CASSATGYSTEAFF.

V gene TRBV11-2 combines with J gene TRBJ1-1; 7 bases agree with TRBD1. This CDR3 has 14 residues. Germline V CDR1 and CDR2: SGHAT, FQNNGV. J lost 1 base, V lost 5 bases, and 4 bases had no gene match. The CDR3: CASSNTGANTEAFF. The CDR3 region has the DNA TGTGCCAGCAGCAATACAGGGGCGAACACTGAAGCTTTCTTT.

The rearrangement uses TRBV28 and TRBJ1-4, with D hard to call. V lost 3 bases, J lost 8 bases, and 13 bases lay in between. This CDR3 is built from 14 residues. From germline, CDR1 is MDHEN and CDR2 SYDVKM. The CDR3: CASSFLPGTEKLFF. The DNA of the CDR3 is TGTGCCAGCAGTTTTTTGCCAGGTACCGAAAAACTGTTTTTT.

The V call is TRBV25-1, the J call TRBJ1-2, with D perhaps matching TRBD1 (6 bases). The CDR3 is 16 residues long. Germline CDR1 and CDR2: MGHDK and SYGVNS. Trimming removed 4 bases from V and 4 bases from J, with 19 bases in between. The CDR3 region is CASSVIRADSFYGYTF. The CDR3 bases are TGTGCCAGCAGTGTAATCAGGGCGGACAGCTTCTATGGCTACACCTTC.

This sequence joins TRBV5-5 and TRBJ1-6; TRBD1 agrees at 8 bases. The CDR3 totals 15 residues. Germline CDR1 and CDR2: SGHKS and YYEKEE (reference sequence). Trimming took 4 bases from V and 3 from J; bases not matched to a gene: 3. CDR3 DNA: TGTGCCAGCAGCGGGACAGGCAGCTATAATTCACCCCTCCACTTT. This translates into CASSGTGSYNSPLHF.

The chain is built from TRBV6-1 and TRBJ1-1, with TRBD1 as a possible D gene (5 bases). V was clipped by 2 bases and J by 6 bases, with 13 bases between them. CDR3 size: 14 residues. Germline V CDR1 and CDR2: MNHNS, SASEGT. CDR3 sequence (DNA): TGTGCCAGCAGTGAACTACCAGGGCTTCCTGAAGCTTTCTTT. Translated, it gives CASSELPGLPEAFF.

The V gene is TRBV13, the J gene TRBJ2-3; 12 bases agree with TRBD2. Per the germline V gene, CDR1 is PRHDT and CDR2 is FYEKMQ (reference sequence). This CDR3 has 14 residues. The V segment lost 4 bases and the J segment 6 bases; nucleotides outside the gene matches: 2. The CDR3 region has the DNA TGTGCCAGCAGCTATGGGACTAGCGGGGATACGCAGTATTTT. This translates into CASSYGTSGDTQYF.

CDR3 amino acids: CASSTGLDSPLHF. DNA of the CDR3: TGCGCCAGCTCTACGGGGTTGGATTCACCCCTCCACTTT. The chain carries TRBV10-1 and TRBJ1-6; D remains unclear. V lost 8 bases and J 8 bases, leaving 13 bases between the germline ends. The germline gives CDR1 WNHNN, CDR2 SYGVQD (reference sequence). CDR3 length: 13 amino acids.

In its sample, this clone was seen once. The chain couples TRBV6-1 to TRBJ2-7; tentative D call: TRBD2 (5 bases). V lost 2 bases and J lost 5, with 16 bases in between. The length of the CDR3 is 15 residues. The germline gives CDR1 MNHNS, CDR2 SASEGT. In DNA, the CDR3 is TGTGCCAGCAGTGAAAAGACGAGGGTAACCGACGAGCAGTACGTC. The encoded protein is CASSEKTRVTDEQYV.

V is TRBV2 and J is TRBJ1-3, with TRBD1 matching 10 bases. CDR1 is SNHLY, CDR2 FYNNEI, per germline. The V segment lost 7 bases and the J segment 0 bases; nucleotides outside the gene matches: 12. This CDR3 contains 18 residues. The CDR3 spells CASMGGTGALPSGNTIYF. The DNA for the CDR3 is TGTGCCAGCATGGGGGGGACAGGGGCGCTCCCCTCTGGAAACACCATATATTTT.

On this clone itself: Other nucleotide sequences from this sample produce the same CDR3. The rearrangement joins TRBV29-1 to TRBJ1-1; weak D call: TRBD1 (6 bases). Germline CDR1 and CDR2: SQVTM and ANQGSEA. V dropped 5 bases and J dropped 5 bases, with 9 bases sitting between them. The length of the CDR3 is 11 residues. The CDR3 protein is CSVLGGTEAFF. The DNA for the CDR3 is TGCAGCGTTCTAGGGGGAACTGAAGCTTTCTTT. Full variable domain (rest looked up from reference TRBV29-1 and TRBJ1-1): SAVISQKPSRDICQRGTSLTIQCQVDSQVTMMFWYRQQPGQSLTLIATANQGSEATYESGFVIDKFPISRPNLTFSTLTVSNMSPEDSSIYLCSVLGGTEAFFGQGTRLTVV.